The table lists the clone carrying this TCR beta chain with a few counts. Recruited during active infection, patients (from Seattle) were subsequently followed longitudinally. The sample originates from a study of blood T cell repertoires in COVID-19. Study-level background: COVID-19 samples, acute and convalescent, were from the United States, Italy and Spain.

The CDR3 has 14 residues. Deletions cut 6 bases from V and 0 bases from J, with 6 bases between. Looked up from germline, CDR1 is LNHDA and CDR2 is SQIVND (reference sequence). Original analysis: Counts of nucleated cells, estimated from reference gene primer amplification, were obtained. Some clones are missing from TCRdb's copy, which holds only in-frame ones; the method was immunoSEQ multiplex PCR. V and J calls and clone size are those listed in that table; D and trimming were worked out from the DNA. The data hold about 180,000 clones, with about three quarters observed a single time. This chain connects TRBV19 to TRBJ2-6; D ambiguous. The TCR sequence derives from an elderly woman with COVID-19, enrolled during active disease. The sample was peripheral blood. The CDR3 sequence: CASRSPSGANVLTF. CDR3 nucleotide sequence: TGTGCCAGTAGATCTCCCTCTGGGGCCAACGTCCTGACTTTC.